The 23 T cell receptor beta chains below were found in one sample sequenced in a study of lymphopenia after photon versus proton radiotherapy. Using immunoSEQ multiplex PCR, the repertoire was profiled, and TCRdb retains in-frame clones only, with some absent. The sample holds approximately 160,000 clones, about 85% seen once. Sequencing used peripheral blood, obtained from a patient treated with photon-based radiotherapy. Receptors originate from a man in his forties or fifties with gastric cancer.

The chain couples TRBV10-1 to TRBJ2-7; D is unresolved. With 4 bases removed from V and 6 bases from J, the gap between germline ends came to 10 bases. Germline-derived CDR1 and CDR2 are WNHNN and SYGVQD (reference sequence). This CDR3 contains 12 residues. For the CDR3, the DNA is TGCGCCAGCAGTGGAAATTATGGCGAGCAGTACTTC. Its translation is CASSGNYGEQYF.

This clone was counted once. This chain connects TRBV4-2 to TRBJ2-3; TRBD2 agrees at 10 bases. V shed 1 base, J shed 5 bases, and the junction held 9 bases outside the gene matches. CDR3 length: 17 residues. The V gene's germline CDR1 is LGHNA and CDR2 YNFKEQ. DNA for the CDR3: TGTGCCAGCAGCCAAGTGCAAGCGGGAGGGCAAGTAGATACGCAGTATTTT. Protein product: CASSQVQAGGQVDTQYF.

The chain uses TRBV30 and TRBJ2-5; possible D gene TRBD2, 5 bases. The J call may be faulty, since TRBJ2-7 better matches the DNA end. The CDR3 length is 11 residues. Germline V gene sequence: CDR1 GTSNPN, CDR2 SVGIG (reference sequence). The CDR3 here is CAWRGLYEQYF. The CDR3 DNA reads TGTGCCTGGAGAGGACTCTACGAGCAGTACTTC.

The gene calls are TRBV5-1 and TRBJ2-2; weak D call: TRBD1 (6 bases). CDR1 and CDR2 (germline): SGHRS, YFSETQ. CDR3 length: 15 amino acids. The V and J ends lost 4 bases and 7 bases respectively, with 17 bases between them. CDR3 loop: CASSGKTGGNGELFF. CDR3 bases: TGCGCCAGCAGCGGGAAGACAGGAGGAAACGGGGAGCTGTTTTTT.

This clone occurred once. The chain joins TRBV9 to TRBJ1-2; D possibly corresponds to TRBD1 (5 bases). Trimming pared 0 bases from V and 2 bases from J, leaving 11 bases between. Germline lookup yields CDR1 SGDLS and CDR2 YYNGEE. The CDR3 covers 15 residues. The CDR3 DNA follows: TGTGCCAGCAGCGTAGGGTGGGGGACGAACTATGGCTACACCTTC. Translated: CASSVGWGTNYGYTF.

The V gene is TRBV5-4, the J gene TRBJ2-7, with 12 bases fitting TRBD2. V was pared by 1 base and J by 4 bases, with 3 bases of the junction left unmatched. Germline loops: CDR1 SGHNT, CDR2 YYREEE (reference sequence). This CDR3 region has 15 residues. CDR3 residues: CASSLNLAGGYEQYF. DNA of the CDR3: TGTGCCAGCAGCTTGAACCTAGCGGGAGGGTACGAGCAGTACTTC.

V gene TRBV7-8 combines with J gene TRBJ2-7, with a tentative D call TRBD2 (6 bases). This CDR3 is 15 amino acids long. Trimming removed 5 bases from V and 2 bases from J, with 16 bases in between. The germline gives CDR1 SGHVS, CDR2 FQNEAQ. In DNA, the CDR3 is TGTGCCAGCAGCACTAACCGGGACTTAACCTACGAGCAGTACTTC. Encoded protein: CASSTNRDLTYEQYF.

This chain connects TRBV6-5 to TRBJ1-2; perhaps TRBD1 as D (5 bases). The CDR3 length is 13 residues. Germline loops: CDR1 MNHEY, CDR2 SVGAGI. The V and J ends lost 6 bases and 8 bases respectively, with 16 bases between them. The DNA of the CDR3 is TGTGCCAGCAGCCGGGACCCCCAGGCAGGCTACACCTTC. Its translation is CASSRDPQAGYTF.

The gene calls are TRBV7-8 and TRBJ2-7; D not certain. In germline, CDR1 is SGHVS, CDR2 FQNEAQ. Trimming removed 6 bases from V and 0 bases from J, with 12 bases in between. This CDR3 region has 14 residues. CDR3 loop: CASSPSSSSYEQYF. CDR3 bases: TGTGCCAGCAGTCCTAGTAGCAGCTCCTACGAGCAGTACTTC.

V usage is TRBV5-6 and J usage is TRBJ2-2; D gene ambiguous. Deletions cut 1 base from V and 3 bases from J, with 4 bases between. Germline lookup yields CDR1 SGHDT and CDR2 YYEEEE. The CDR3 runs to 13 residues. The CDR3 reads CASSLIDTGELFF. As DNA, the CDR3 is TGTGCCAGCAGCTTGATCGACACCGGGGAGCTGTTTTTT. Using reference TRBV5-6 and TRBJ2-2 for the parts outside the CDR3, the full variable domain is DAGVTQSPTHLIKTRGQQVTLRCSPKSGHDTVSWYQQALGQGPQFIFQYYEEEERQRGNFPDRFSGHQFPNYSSELNVNALLLGDSALYLCASSLIDTGELFFGEGSRLTVL.

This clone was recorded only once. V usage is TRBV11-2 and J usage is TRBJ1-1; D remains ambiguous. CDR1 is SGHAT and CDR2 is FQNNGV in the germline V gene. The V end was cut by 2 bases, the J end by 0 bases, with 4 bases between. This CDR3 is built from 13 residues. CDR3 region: CASSLRLNTEAFF. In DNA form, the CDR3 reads TGTGCCAGCAGCTTAAGGTTGAACACTGAAGCTTTCTTT.

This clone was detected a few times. CDR3 in amino acids: CASSLSGANEKLFF. CDR3 coding DNA: TGTGCCAGCAGCTTAAGCGGGGCAAATGAAAAACTGTTTTTT. The genes are TRBV7-2 and TRBJ1-4; weak D call: TRBD1 (5 bases). This CDR3 has 14 residues. Germline values: CDR1 SGHTA, CDR2 FQGNSA. V was cut by 2 bases and J by 5 bases, with 9 bases left in between. The full variable domain, its missing parts supplied by reference TRBV7-2 and TRBJ1-4, is GAGVSQSPSNKVTEKGKDVELRCDPISGHTALYWYRQSLGQGLEFLIYFQGNSAPDKSGLPSDRFSAERTGGSVSTLTIQRTQQEDSAVYLCASSLSGANEKLFFGSGTQLSVL.

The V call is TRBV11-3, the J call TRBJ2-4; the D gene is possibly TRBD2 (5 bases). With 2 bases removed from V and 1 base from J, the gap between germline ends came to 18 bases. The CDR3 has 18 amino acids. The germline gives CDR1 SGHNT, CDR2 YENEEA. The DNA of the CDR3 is TGTGCCAGCAGCTTACCCTATCCGGGAACGTCGGCCAAAAACATTCAGTACTTC. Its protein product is CASSLPYPGTSAKNIQYF.

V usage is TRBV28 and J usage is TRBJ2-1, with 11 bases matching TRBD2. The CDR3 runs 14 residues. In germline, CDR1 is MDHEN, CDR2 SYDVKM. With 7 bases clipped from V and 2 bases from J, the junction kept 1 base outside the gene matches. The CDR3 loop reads CASTTSGAYNEQFF. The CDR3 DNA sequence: TGTGCCAGCACGACTAGCGGGGCCTACAATGAGCAGTTCTTC. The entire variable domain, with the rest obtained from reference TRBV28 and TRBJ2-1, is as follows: DVKVTQSSRYLVKRTGEKVFLECVQDMDHENMFWYRQDPGLGLRLIYFSYDVKMKEKGDIPEGYSVSREKKERFSLILESASTNQTSMYLCASTTSGAYNEQFFGPGTRLTVL.

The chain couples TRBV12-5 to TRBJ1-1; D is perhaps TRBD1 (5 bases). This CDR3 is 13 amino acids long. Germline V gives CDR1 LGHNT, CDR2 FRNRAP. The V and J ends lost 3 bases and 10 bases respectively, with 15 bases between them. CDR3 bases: TGTGCTAGTGGTTTATGGGGACGGCATCGAGCTTTCTTT. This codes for CASGLWGRHRAFF.

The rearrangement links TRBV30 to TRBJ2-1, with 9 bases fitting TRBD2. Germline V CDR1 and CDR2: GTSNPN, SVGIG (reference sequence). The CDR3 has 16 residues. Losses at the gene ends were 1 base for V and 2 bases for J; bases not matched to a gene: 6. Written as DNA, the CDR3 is TGTGCCTGGAGTGCCCATACTAGCGGGCCCTACAATGAGCAGTTCTTC. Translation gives CAWSAHTSGPYNEQFF.

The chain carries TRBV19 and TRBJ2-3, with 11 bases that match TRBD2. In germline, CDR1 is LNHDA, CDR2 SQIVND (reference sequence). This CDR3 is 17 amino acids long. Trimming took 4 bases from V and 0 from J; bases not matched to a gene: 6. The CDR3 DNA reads TGTGCCAGTAGTAGACTAGCGGGATCCATTAGCACAGATACGCAGTATTTT. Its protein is CASSRLAGSISTDTQYF.

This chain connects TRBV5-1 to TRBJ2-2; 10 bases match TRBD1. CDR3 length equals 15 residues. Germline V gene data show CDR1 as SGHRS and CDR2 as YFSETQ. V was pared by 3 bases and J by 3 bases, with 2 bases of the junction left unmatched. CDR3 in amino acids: CASSWDRGDTGELFF. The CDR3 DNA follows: TGCGCCAGCAGCTGGGACAGGGGTGACACCGGGGAGCTGTTTTTT.

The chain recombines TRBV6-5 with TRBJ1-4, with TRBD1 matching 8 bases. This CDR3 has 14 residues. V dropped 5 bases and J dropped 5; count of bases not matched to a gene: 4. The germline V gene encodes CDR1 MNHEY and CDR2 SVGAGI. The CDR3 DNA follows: TGTGCCAGCAGTCTTAGGACAGGGAATGAAAAACTGTTTTTT. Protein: CASSLRTGNEKLFF.

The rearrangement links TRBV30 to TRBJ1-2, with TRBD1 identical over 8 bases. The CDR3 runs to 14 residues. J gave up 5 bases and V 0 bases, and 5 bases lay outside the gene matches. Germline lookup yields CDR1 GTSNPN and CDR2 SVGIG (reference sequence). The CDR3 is CAWSVDNRGYGYTF. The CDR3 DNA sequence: TGTGCCTGGAGTGTGGATAACAGGGGGTATGGCTACACCTTC.

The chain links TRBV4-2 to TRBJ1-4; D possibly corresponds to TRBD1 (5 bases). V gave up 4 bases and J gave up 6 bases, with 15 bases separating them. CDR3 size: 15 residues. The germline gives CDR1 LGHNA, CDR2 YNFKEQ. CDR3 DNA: TGTGCCAGCAGCCCCGGCTCTGGGGGGGATGAAAAACTGTTTTTT. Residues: CASSPGSGGDEKLFF.

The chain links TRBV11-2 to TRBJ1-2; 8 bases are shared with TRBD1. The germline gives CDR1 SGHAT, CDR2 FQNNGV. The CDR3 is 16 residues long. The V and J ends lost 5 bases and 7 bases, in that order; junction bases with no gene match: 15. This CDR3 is CASSRIPVRGQVGYTF. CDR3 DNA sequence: TGTGCCAGCAGCCGCATCCCGGTCAGGGGGCAGGTTGGCTACACCTTC. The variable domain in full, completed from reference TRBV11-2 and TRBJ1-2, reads EAGVAQSPRYKIIEKRQSVAFWCNPISGHATLYWYQQILGQGPKLLIQFQNNGVVDDSQLPKDRFSAERLKGVDSTLKIQPAKLEDSAVYLCASSRIPVRGQVGYTFGSGTRLTVV.

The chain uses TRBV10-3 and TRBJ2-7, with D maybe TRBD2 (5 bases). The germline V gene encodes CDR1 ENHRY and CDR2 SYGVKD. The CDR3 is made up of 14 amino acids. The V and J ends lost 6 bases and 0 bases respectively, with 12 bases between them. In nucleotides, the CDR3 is TGTGCCATCAGCCCGGCTAGCACCTCCTACGAGCAGTACTTC. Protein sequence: CAISPASTSYEQYF.